This TCR beta chain originates from a study of shared clonotypes between healthy human individuals. The naive CD8 fraction comprised CD45RO-negative cells positively selected for CCR7 and excluded terminally differentiated effector memory CD45RA+ cells. V was pared by 0 bases and J by 7 bases, with 11 bases between. Germline assignment: CDR1 SGHTS and CDR2 YDEGEE. This CDR3 region has 14 residues. TCRdb keeps only in-frame clones here, not all; method: immunoSEQ multiplex PCR. The profile shows 550,000 to 600,000 clones, 98% of them singletons. Comments on this clone: The antigen is unknown.

Overall study findings and caveats: Having only a few donors restricted how much genetic and exposure-history diversity was captured.

The TCR sequence derives from a man aged 30 to 45 in good health. This sequence joins TRBV5-8 and TRBJ2-1; TRBD2 might be the D (6 bases). The material sequenced was naive CD8+ T cells sorted from blood. CDR3 nucleotides: TGTGCCAGCAGCTTGGTCGCAGGAGGGAATGAGCAGTTCTTC. Protein: CASSLVAGGNEQFF.